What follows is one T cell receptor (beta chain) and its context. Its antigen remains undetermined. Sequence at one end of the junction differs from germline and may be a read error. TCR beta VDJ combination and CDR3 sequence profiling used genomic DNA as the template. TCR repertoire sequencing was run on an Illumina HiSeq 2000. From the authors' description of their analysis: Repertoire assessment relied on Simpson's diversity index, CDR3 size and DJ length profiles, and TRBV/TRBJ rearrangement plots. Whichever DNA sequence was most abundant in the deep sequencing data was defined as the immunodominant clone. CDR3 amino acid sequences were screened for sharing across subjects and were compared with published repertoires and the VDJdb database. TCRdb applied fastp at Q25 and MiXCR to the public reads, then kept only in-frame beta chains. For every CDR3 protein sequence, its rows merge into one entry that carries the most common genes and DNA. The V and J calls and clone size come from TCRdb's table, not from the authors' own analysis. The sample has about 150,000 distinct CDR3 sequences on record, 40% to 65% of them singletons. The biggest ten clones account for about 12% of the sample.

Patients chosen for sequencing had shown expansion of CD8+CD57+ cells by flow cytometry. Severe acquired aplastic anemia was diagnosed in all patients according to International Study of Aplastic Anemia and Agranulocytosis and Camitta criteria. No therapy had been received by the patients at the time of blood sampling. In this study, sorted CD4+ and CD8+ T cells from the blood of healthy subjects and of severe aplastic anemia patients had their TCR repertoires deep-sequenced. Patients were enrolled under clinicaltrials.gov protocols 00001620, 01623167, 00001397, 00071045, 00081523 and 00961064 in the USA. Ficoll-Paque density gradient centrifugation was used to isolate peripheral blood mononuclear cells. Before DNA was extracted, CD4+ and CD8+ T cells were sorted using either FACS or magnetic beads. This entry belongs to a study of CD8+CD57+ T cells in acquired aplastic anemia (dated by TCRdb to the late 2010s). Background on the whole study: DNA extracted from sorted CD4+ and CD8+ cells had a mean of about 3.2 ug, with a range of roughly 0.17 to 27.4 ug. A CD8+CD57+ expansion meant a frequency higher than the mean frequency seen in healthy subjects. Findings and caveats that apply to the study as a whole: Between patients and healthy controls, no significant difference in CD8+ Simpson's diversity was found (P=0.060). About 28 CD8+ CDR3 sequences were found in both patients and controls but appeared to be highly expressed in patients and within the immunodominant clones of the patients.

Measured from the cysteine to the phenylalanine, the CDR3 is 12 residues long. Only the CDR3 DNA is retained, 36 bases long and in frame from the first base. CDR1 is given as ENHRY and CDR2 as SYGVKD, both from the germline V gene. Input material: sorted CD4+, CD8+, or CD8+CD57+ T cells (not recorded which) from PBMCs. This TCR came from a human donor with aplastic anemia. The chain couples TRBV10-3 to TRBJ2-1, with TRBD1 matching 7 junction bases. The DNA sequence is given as TGTGCCATCAAGCGGACAGGCAATGAGCAGTCCTTC. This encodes CAIKRTGNEQSF.